The rows below give T cell receptor beta chains drawn from one sample of a study of cytotoxic CD8 clonotypes in ibrutinib-treated CLL. The assay was immunoSEQ multiplex PCR, and TCRdb's table has in-frame clones only and misses some. This table has roughly 160,000 clones, around 84% appearing once. Specimen: PBMCs, collected after 12 months of ibrutinib treatment. The receptor source for this set is a human donor with chronic lymphocytic leukemia. The CDR3 runs from the conserved cysteine through the conserved F or W. Fields, in order: V gene, D gene, J gene, clone size, CDR3 DNA, CDR3 protein. D genes are given only for firm matches. Rows give clone size only sometimes, using once, few, many, or a class for an expanded clone.

TRBV5-1,TRBD1,TRBJ2-7,.,TGCGCCAGCAGCTCGGGACAGGGGGCATTCGAGCAGTACTTC,CASSSGQGAFEQYF
TRBV7-3,TRBD1,TRBJ2-2,.,TGTGCCAGCAGCTTAACGAAAGAGGGGACAGTTACCGGGGAGCTGTTTTTT,CASSLTKEGTVTGELFF
TRBV7-2,.,TRBJ2-2,once,TGTGCCAGCAAGGTGAACCTCAACACCGGGGAGCTGTTTTTT,CASKVNLNTGELFF
TRBV6-5,.,TRBJ1-2,.,TGTGCCAGCAGTTACTCGAAGACTAACTATGGCTACACCTTC,CASSYSKTNYGYTF
TRBV4-1,.,TRBJ2-3,few,TGCGCCAGCAGCCAAGATAGGGGCGGTAGGGATACGCAGTATTTT,CASSQDRGGRDTQYF
TRBV19,.,TRBJ1-1,.,TGTGCCAGTAGGGTCGGGAGAAACATGAACACTGAAGCTTTCTTT,CASRVGRNMNTEAFF
TRBV27,.,TRBJ1-4,.,TGTGCCAGCAGTTCTCGGGTCTTCGAAAAACTGTTTTTT,CASSSRVFEKLFF
TRBV14,TRBD1,TRBJ2-7,.,TGTGCCAGCAGCCAAAGGGACAGGGTGTACTTC,CASSQRDRVYF
TRBV28,.,TRBJ2-7,.,TGTGCCAGCGGCGGGTACGAGCAGTACTTC,CASGGYEQYF
TRBV7-2,TRBD1,TRBJ2-1,.,TGTGCCAGCAGCTTAGCGTGGGGACAGCGTAATAGGGAGCAGTTCTTC,CASSLAWGQRNREQFF